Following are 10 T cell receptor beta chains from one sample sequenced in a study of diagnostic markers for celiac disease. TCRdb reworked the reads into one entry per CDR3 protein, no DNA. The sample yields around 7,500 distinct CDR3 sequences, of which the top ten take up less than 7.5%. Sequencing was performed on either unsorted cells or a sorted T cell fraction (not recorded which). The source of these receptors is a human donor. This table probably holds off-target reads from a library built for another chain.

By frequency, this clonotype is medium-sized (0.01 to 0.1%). CDR3 region: CSAPAQLAGGPIGETQYF. The chain couples TRBV20-1 to TRBJ2-5; TCRdb gives TRBD2 as the D gene, but with no DNA this cannot be confirmed. CDR3 length: 18 amino acids. The V gene's germline CDR1 is DFQATT and CDR2 SNEGSKA (reference sequence).

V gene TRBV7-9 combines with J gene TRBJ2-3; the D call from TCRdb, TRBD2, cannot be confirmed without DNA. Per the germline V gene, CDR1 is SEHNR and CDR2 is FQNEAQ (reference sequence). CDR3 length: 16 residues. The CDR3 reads CASSLSLAGFTDTQYF.

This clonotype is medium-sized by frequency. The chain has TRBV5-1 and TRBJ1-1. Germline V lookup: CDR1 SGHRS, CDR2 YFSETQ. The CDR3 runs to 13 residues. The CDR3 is CASSPDVLSRAFF.

CDR3 loop: CASSQTGEGETQYF. V usage is TRBV28 and J usage is TRBJ2-5; TCRdb calls TRBD1, which cannot be checked without DNA. From germline, CDR1 is MDHEN and CDR2 SYDVKM. The CDR3 extends over 14 amino acids.

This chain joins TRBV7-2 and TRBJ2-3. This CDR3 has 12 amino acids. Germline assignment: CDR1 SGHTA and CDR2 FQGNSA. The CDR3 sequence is CASSHSGRNPYF.

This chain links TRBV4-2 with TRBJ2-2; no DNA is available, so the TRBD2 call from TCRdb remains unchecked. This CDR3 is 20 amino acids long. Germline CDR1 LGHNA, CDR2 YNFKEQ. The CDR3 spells CASSRYFTGIDNIQKGELFF.

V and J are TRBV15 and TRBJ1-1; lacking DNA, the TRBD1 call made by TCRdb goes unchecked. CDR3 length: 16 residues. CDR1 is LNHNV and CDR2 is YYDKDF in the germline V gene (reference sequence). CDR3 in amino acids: CATSRDLDSMNTEAFF.

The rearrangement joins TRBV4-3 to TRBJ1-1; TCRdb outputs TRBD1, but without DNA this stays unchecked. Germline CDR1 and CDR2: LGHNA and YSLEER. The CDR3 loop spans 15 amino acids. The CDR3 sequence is CASSVRTGGLNEAFF.

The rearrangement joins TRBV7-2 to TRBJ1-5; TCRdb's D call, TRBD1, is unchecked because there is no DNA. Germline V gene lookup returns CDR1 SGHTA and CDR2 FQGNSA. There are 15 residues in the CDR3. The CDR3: CASSSQGGGGQPQHF.

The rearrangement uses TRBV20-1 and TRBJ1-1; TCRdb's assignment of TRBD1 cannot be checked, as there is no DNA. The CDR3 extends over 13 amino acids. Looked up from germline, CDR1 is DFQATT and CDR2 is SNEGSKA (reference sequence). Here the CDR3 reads CSASIRGTGSAFF.